The 20 T cell receptor beta chains presented below share a single source sample, sequenced in a study of Ad26.COV2.S vaccination and SARS-CoV-2 variants. TCRdb's copy holds only in-frame clones and misses some; the assay was immunoSEQ multiplex PCR. The sample carries 400,000 or so clones, approximately 86% recorded once. Documented treatment: around 19 received Ad26.COV2.S at low or high dose, single or two shots; about 5 received placebo; per-sample allocation not given. Day 63 after the first vaccine or placebo injection was the time point for sampling. This specimen was peripheral blood, taken in a trial of Ad26.COV2.S vaccine versus placebo. The receptors derive from a person between 18 and 60 years old who received the Ad26.COV2.S COVID-19 vaccine or a placebo.

This chain uses TRBV6-5 with TRBJ2-3; TRBD2 matches at 9 bases. CDR1 is MNHEY and CDR2 is SVGAGI in the germline V gene. Unmatched junction bases numbered 9, after V lost 10 bases and J lost 1 base. The CDR3 totals 15 residues. DNA of the CDR3: TGTGCCACAGCGAGGGCTAGCGGGGGCACAGATACGCAGTATTTT. It specifies CATARASGGTDTQYF.

CDR3 loop: CASRDRDSPLHF. The CDR3 DNA follows: TGCGCTAGCCGGGACCGCGATTCACCCCTCCACTTT. The chain uses TRBV10-2 and TRBJ1-6, with D possibly matching TRBD1 (5 bases). CDR3 length equals 12 residues. Germline-derived CDR1 and CDR2 are WSHSY and SAAADI.

The chain joins TRBV3-1 (or the pseudogene TRBV3-2) to TRBJ2-7; D perhaps matches TRBD2 (6 bases). This CDR3 contains 15 residues. Germline values: CDR1 LGHDT, CDR2 YNNKEL (reference sequence). Trimming stripped 0 bases from V and 5 bases from J, with 14 bases between. The CDR3 loop reads CASSQDRASVHEQYF. The CDR3 bases are TGTGCCAGCAGCCAAGACCGGGCTAGCGTTCACGAGCAGTACTTC.

This clone was seen only once. The V call is TRBV2, the J call TRBJ1-1; D may be TRBD1 (6 bases). The V end lost 6 bases, the J end lost 2 bases, and 10 bases lay between the germline ends. Germline CDR1 reads SNHLY; CDR2 reads FYNNEI. This CDR3 region has 13 residues. Here the CDR3 reads CASRGTLNTEAFF. CDR3 in DNA: TGTGCCAGCAGGGGGACACTAAACACTGAAGCTTTCTTT.

The chain employs TRBV5-1 and TRBJ2-3; D possibly corresponds to TRBD1 (6 bases). This CDR3 spans 16 amino acids. Trimming removed 4 bases from V and 2 bases from J, with 17 bases in between. Per germline, CDR1 SGHRS and CDR2 YFSETQ. CDR3 sequence: CASSEDPGQVTDTQYF. The CDR3 DNA reads as TGCGCCAGCAGCGAGGACCCGGGACAAGTCACAGATACGCAGTATTTT.

V is TRBV12-3 or TRBV12-4 and J is TRBJ2-1; D possibly corresponds to TRBD1 (5 bases). The CDR3 loop spans 12 amino acids. Trimming removed 7 bases from V and 9 bases from J, with 13 bases in between. In DNA form, the CDR3 reads TGTGCCAGCACCTTAATAGGGGCTGAGCAGTTCTTC. Its protein product is CASTLIGAEQFF.

The chain has TRBV10-3 and TRBJ1-2; D is unresolved. CDR1 is ENHRY, CDR2 SYGVKD, per germline. V dropped 0 bases and J dropped 8 bases, with 13 bases sitting between them. This CDR3 is 14 amino acids long. CDR3: CAISESERASGYTF. CDR3 DNA sequence: TGTGCCATCAGTGAGTCGGAAAGGGCGAGCGGCTACACCTTC.

This clone was seen a handful of times. The chain has TRBV2 and TRBJ1-2; D unresolved. Deletions cut 8 bases from V and 8 bases from J, with 15 bases between. Germline V gene data show CDR1 as SNHLY and CDR2 as FYNNEI. The CDR3 loop spans 12 amino acids. CDR3 protein: CASFKLTSGYTF. For the CDR3, the DNA is TGTGCCAGCTTCAAGCTGACTAGCGGCTACACCTTC.

This chain uses TRBV6-1 with TRBJ1-6, with TRBD1 matching over 9 bases. Germline V gene lookup returns CDR1 MNHNS and CDR2 SASEGT. Germline trimming cut 4 bases from V and 7 bases from J; bases unmatched to any gene: 11. CDR3 length: 17 residues. The CDR3 protein is CASSGFTGGAKNSPLHF. Written as DNA, the CDR3 is TGTGCCAGCAGTGGGTTTACAGGGGGCGCGAAGAATTCACCCCTCCACTTT.

Only a few counts were recorded for this clone. V usage is TRBV6-5 and J usage is TRBJ1-4; the D gene is possibly TRBD1 (5 bases). The CDR3 spans 15 residues. The germline V gene encodes CDR1 MNHEY and CDR2 SVGAGI. With 5 bases removed from V and 5 bases from J, the gap between germline ends came to 15 bases. CDR3 sequence (DNA): TGTGCCAGCAGTCCTTCAGGGTCTCAAAATGAAAAACTGTTTTTT. Protein product: CASSPSGSQNEKLFF.

V usage is TRBV6-5 and J usage is TRBJ1-5; D call uncertain. This CDR3 spans 14 amino acids. Germline V gene lookup returns CDR1 MNHEY and CDR2 SVGAGI. The V end was cut by 9 bases, the J end by 1 base, with 13 bases between. In DNA form, the CDR3 reads TGTGCCAGTAACCTAGGGAGAAGCAATCAGCCCCAGCATTTT. Its protein product is CASNLGRSNQPQHF.

The rearrangement links TRBV19 to TRBJ1-2; D uncertain. The germline CDR1 and CDR2 sequences are LNHDA and SQIVND (reference sequence). V gave up 2 bases and J gave up 3 bases, with 13 bases separating them. The CDR3 covers 15 residues. CDR3 nucleotides: TGTGCCAGTAGTATAAGGTTCGACACGGACTATGGCTACACCTTC. Translated: CASSIRFDTDYGYTF. Full variable domain (outside the CDR3, taken from reference TRBV19 and TRBJ1-2): DGGITQSPKYLFRKEGQNVTLSCEQNLNHDAMYWYRQDPGQGLRLIYYSQIVNDFQKGDIAEGYSVSREKKESFPLTVTSAQKNPTAFYLCASSIRFDTDYGYTFGSGTRLTVV.

V is TRBV18 and J is TRBJ2-7; 8 nucleotides line up with TRBD1. The junction had 4 bases not matched to a gene; V was cut back by 6 bases and J by 3 bases. The germline gives CDR1 KGHSH, CDR2 LQKENI. This CDR3 spans 13 amino acids. The CDR3 loop reads CASSSGTGYEQYF. CDR3 bases: TGTGCCAGCTCCTCTGGGACAGGCTACGAGCAGTACTTC.

The rearrangement joins TRBV25-1 to TRBJ1-2; D remains unclear. Germline V gives CDR1 MGHDK, CDR2 SYGVNS. Trimming removed 2 bases at V and 4 bases at J, with 14 bases between. The CDR3 is made up of 15 amino acids. The CDR3 loop reads CASSEEGRGGYGYTF. CDR3 coding DNA: TGTGCCAGCAGTGAAGAGGGAAGAGGTGGCTATGGCTACACCTTC.

J is TRBJ1-1 and V is TRBV4-1; D is ambiguous. Germline lookup yields CDR1 MGHRA and CDR2 YSYEKL. CDR3 length: 17 amino acids. Deletions cut 4 bases from V and 2 bases from J, with 20 bases between. The CDR3 DNA sequence: TGCGCCAGCAGCCTAAGCACCGCCTCGGCAGCAAACACTGAAGCTTTCTTT. It codes for CASSLSTASAANTEAFF.

The V call is TRBV19, the J call TRBJ2-7; 8 bases fit TRBD1. The CDR3 spans 14 residues. Germline lookup yields CDR1 LNHDA and CDR2 SQIVND (reference sequence). V was pared by 6 bases and J by 4 bases, with 8 bases of the junction left unmatched. This chain's CDR3 is CASSQDREDYEQYF. The CDR3 coding sequence is TGTGCCAGTAGCCAGGACAGGGAAGATTACGAGCAGTACTTC.

J is TRBJ1-3 and V is TRBV6-6; D ambiguous. The V and J ends lost 7 bases and 0 bases respectively, with 10 bases between them. Germline V gives CDR1 MNHNY, CDR2 SVGAGI (reference sequence). There are 14 residues in the CDR3. The CDR3 nucleotides read TGTGCCAGCACCCTCGGGAGCTCTGGAAACACCATATATTTT. Translating it yields CASTLGSSGNTIYF.

In DNA form, the CDR3 reads TGTGCCAGCAGTTTCAGAGGGGCGGAAGGCTACACCTTC. Protein product: CASSFRGAEGYTF. This chain connects TRBV12-3 or TRBV12-4 to TRBJ1-2; a possible D gene is TRBD1 (5 bases). CDR3 length: 13 amino acids. V lost 3 bases and J 8 bases, leaving 13 bases between the germline ends.

V and J are TRBV2 and TRBJ1-4; no clear D. Trimming removed 7 bases at V and 2 bases at J, with 17 bases between. The CDR3 is 16 residues long. Germline CDR1 reads SNHLY; CDR2 reads FYNNEI. In nucleotides, the CDR3 is TGTGCCAGCATTTTCGACCGAGTGGGTACTAATGAAAAACTGTTTTTT. Translated: CASIFDRVGTNEKLFF.

The chain has TRBV9 and TRBJ1-6, with D unclear. V lost 4 bases, J lost 11 bases, and 16 bases lay in between. The CDR3 spans 14 residues. CDR1 and CDR2 (germline): SGDLS, YYNGEE. The CDR3 bases are TGTGCCAGCAGCCCCGGGCTTGGAGGGACACCCCTCCACTTT. Protein: CASSPGLGGTPLHF.